This TCR beta chain was sequenced for a study of memory CD4+ T cells and cytomegalovirus serostatus. Study in general: Of the healthy Belgian adults, 9 were CMV seropositive and approximately 25 seronegative.

Single viable CD3+CD4+CD8-CD45RO+ cells were sorted as the memory CD4+ T cells. Serum IgG to CMV pp150, pp28, p38 and p52 defined serostatus. The repertoire was sequenced with immunoSEQ multiplex PCR; TCRdb's copy has only in-frame clones and lacks some. The sample shows roughly 40,000 clones, nearly 80% of them seen only once. This CDR3 is 15 amino acids long. With 6 bases clipped from V and 2 bases from J, the junction kept 10 bases outside the gene matches. From germline, CDR1 is MNHNS and CDR2 SASEGT. This TCR came from an adult in good health and CMV-seronegative. The chain is built from TRBV6-1 and TRBJ2-7; 7 bases are a match to TRBD1. The sample taken for sequencing was memory CD4+ T cells from blood. The CDR3 DNA reads as TGTGCCAGCAGGGGGGTTGGAGACAGGGCCTACGAGCAGTACTTC. Residues: CASRGVGDRAYEQYF.